One sample yielded the 24 T cell receptor beta chains listed below, sequenced in a study of blood T cell repertoires in COVID-19. The repertoire was sequenced with immunoSEQ multiplex PCR; TCRdb's copy has only in-frame clones and lacks some. The sample records some 220,000 clones, approximately 90% being singletons. Material for sequencing was PBMCs or T cells enriched from blood (not recorded which). Source of these receptors: a woman aged 18-29 years in a cohort exposed to, infected with or recovered from COVID-19 (not recorded which).

The V and J genes are TRBV11-3 and TRBJ2-2; D gene unclear. Trimming took 0 bases from V and 4 from J, leaving 6 bases between them. Germline values: CDR1 SGHNT, CDR2 YENEEA. CDR3 length: 14 residues. This CDR3 is CASSLDSTTGELFF. The DNA of the CDR3 is TGTGCCAGCAGCTTAGATTCTACCACCGGGGAGCTGTTTTTT. The entire variable domain, with the rest obtained from reference TRBV11-3 and TRBJ2-2, is as follows: EAGVVQSPRYKIIEKKQPVAFWCNPISGHNTLYWYLQNLGQGPELLIRYENEEAVDDSQLPKDRFSAERLKGVDSTLKIQPAELGDSAVYLCASSLDSTTGELFFGEGSRLTVL.

This chain uses TRBV10-3 with TRBJ2-5, with 9 bases fitting TRBD2. CDR1 is ENHRY and CDR2 is SYGVKD in the germline V gene. The V gene end was trimmed by 6 bases and the J gene end by 5 bases; junction bases not matched to a gene: 4. CDR3 length: 13 amino acids. The chain's CDR3 is CAIRGTSSETQYF. In DNA form, the CDR3 reads TGTGCCATCAGGGGGACTAGCAGTGAGACCCAGTACTTC.

The gene calls are TRBV25-1 and TRBJ2-7; 11 bases are shared with TRBD2. The trim removed 2 bases at V and 3 bases at J, leaving 12 bases unmatched. The CDR3 loop spans 18 amino acids. Per the germline V gene, CDR1 is MGHDK and CDR2 is SYGVNS. Written as DNA, the CDR3 is TGTGCCAGCAGTGAACTCTGGTCTGGGACTAGCGGACGCTACGAGCAGTACTTC. It encodes CASSELWSGTSGRYEQYF.

The V call is TRBV27, the J call TRBJ2-1; 8 bases are shared with TRBD1. This CDR3 region has 13 residues. From germline, CDR1 is MNHEY and CDR2 SMNVEV (reference sequence). V shed 5 bases and J 9 bases; nucleotides not matched to a gene: 6. The DNA of the CDR3 is TGTGCCAGCAGTGTACAAACAGGGGGTGAGCAGTTCTTC. Translating it yields CASSVQTGGEQFF.

The chain is built from TRBV27 and TRBJ1-2; 9 nucleotides line up with TRBD1. The germline V gene encodes CDR1 MNHEY and CDR2 SMNVEV (reference sequence). With 5 bases clipped from V and 0 bases from J, the junction kept 4 bases outside the gene matches. The CDR3 consists of 15 residues. CDR3 DNA sequence: TGTGCCAGCAGTCCCTGGGACAGGGCTAACTATGGCTACACCTTC. It encodes CASSPWDRANYGYTF.

The rearrangement uses TRBV11-3 and TRBJ1-5; weak D call: TRBD1 (5 bases). Trimming stripped 3 bases from V and 4 bases from J, with 7 bases between. Germline CDR1 reads SGHNT; CDR2 reads YENEEA. This CDR3 contains 13 residues. In nucleotides, the CDR3 is TGTGCCAGCAGCTTCGGACATAATCAGCCCCAGCATTTT. Translating it yields CASSFGHNQPQHF.

This chain joins TRBV2 and TRBJ2-7, with TRBD2 matching over 9 bases. The length of the CDR3 is 15 residues. Germline CDR1 reads SNHLY; CDR2 reads FYNNEI. Trimming at V came to 5 bases and at J to 4 bases, leaving 9 bases not matched to a gene. CDR3 residues: CASSSGTSRVYEQYF. The CDR3 region has the DNA TGTGCCAGCAGTTCCGGGACTAGCCGTGTGTACGAGCAGTACTTC.

The chain has TRBV5-4 and TRBJ2-2, with D possibly matching TRBD2 (7 bases). Per germline, CDR1 SGHNT and CDR2 YYREEE (reference sequence). This CDR3 is built from 15 residues. V was shortened by 4 bases and J by 7 bases, with 17 bases between the two germline ends. CDR3 DNA sequence: TGTGCCAGCAGCCCGGGGGGCAGGACGGGCGGGGAGCTGTTTTTT. Its protein product is CASSPGGRTGGELFF.

The V and J genes are TRBV19 and TRBJ2-1, with 12 bases matching TRBD1. J gave up 7 bases and V 4 bases, and 14 bases lay outside the gene matches. The CDR3 is made up of 18 amino acids. Germline loops: CDR1 LNHDA, CDR2 SQIVND (reference sequence). CDR3 nucleotides: TGTGCCAGTAGTAAAGTTATGTCGGGACAGGGGGCCAGGAATGAGCAGTTCTTC. This translates into CASSKVMSGQGARNEQFF.

The chain is built from TRBV27 and TRBJ1-1; D gene ambiguous. The germline V gene encodes CDR1 MNHEY and CDR2 SMNVEV (reference sequence). The CDR3 consists of 12 residues. The V and J ends lost 10 bases and 1 base respectively, with 10 bases between them. The CDR3 coding sequence is TGTGCCACCCTAGCGGGGAACACTGAAGCTTTCTTT. It specifies CATLAGNTEAFF.

The rearrangement joins TRBV7-8 to TRBJ1-6; 7 bases map to TRBD1. This CDR3 contains 14 residues. J lost 10 bases, V lost 5 bases, and 8 bases had no gene match. The V gene's germline CDR1 is SGHVS and CDR2 FQNEAQ. The CDR3 protein is CASSIRDSLSPLHF. The CDR3 DNA reads TGTGCCAGCAGCATCCGGGACAGCCTATCACCCCTCCACTTT.

V and J are TRBV6-4 and TRBJ1-2; D may be TRBD1 (6 bases). The CDR3 consists of 15 residues. Trimming shortened V by 2 bases and J by 7 bases, and 17 bases separated the two germline ends. CDR1 is MRHNA and CDR2 is SNTAGT in the germline V gene. For the CDR3, the DNA is TGTGCCAGCAGTGACGAAGGGGGAGGGGATGGTGGCTACACCTTC. Amino acids: CASSDEGGGDGGYTF.

This clone has just a few counts. The chain couples TRBV5-1 to TRBJ2-1; D might be TRBD2 (5 bases). Germline CDR1 reads SGHRS; CDR2 reads YFSETQ. This CDR3 is 15 amino acids long. V lost 2 bases to trimming and J lost 0 bases, with 9 bases between them. The CDR3 protein is CASSFRESSYNEQFF. The CDR3 coding sequence is TGCGCCAGCAGCTTCCGGGAAAGCTCCTACAATGAGCAGTTCTTC.

In this sample, this clone turned up a few times. The chain combines TRBV11-2 with TRBJ2-7; D may be TRBD2 (7 bases). The CDR3 runs 12 residues. V lost 8 bases to trimming and J lost 5 bases, with 13 bases between them. Germline V gene sequence: CDR1 SGHAT, CDR2 FQNNGV. The CDR3 nucleotides read TGTGCCAGCCTAGGGGGGGCCCACGAGCAGTACTTC. Residues: CASLGGAHEQYF.

The chain joins TRBV9 to TRBJ2-7, with 12 bases that match TRBD1. CDR3 size: 14 residues. Germline loops: CDR1 SGDLS, CDR2 YYNGEE. The V and J ends lost 3 bases and 6 bases, in that order; junction bases with no gene match: 4. CDR3 coding DNA: TGTGCCAGCAGCGCCGGGACAGGGGGCTCCGAGCAGTACTTC. Its translation is CASSAGTGGSEQYF.

V usage is TRBV4-2 and J usage is TRBJ2-2, with 10 bases identical to TRBD2. The CDR3 consists of 20 residues. Trimming took 0 bases from V and 0 from J; bases not matched to a gene: 10. Germline loops: CDR1 LGHNA, CDR2 YNFKEQ. Written as DNA, the CDR3 is TGTGCCAGCAGCCAAGATGTGGCTAGCGGGAGAATCGCGAACACCGGGGAGCTGTTTTTT. The encoded protein is CASSQDVASGRIANTGELFF.

This chain uses TRBV21-1 with TRBJ2-7; the table's D call, TRBD2, was not checked against the DNA. TRBV21-1 corresponds to a pseudogene. CDR3 length: 13 amino acids. This CDR3 reads CASSKLRSYEQYF. CDR3 DNA: TGTGCCAGCAGCAAACTACGGAGCTACGAGCAGTACTTC.

This clone was observed many times. The V call is TRBV7-9, the J call TRBJ1-1, with D uncertain. The germline V gene encodes CDR1 SEHNR and CDR2 FQNEAQ (reference sequence). The CDR3 covers 14 residues. V dropped 2 bases and J dropped 1 base, with 8 bases sitting between them. The CDR3 DNA is TGTGCCAGCAGCTTACAGAATTCGAACACTGAAGCTTTCTTT. Translated: CASSLQNSNTEAFF.

This clone was found a few times. J is TRBJ1-2 and V is TRBV5-6; no firm D call. The germline CDR1 and CDR2 sequences are SGHDT and YYEEEE. V dropped 5 bases and J dropped 6 bases, with 8 bases sitting between them. The length of the CDR3 is 11 residues. The DNA for the CDR3 is TGTGCCAGCAGTTCCAGTGATGGCTACACCTTC. Its translation is CASSSSDGYTF.

The chain is built from TRBV11-3 and TRBJ1-5; no clear D. This CDR3 has 12 amino acids. From germline, CDR1 is SGHNT and CDR2 YENEEA. The V gene lost 3 bases and the J gene lost 7 bases, with 7 bases spanning the gap. CDR3 DNA: TGTGCCAGCAGCTTTTATTCGCAGCCCCAGCATTTT. Translated, it gives CASSFYSQPQHF.

This clone was recorded only once. V gene TRBV18 combines with J gene TRBJ2-2; D is uncertain. CDR3 length: 12 residues. Germline V CDR1 and CDR2: KGHSH, LQKENI. V lost 3 bases to trimming and J lost 5 bases, with 4 bases between them. The CDR3 reads CASSPSTGELFF. DNA of the CDR3: TGTGCCAGCTCACCCTCGACCGGGGAGCTGTTTTTT.

This chain connects TRBV6-5 to TRBJ1-4; 8 nucleotides match TRBD1. The CDR3 has 15 residues. CDR1 is MNHEY, CDR2 SVGAGI, per germline. Germline trimming cut 2 bases from V and 3 bases from J; bases unmatched to any gene: 2. The CDR3 DNA sequence: TGTGCCAGCAGTTACCCACAGGGGGCTAATGAAAAACTGTTTTTT. As protein: CASSYPQGANEKLFF.

V is TRBV13 and J is TRBJ1-6; tentatively, D is TRBD1 (6 bases). Germline V CDR1 and CDR2: PRHDT, FYEKMQ (reference sequence). This CDR3 spans 14 amino acids. V lost 5 bases to trimming and J lost 8 bases, with 13 bases between them. The CDR3 coding sequence is TGTGCCAGCAGCCCCGGGACAACGGATTCACCCCTCCACTTT. Its translation is CASSPGTTDSPLHF.

This chain uses TRBV4-2 with TRBJ2-2; the D gene is possibly TRBD1 (7 bases). CDR3 length: 17 residues. Germline V gene sequence: CDR1 LGHNA, CDR2 YNFKEQ. Trimming took off 3 bases at V and 1 base at J, with 15 bases between the two ends. The CDR3 spells CASSHHPGGGNTGELFF. CDR3 bases: TGTGCCAGCAGCCATCACCCAGGGGGAGGGAACACCGGGGAGCTGTTTTTT.